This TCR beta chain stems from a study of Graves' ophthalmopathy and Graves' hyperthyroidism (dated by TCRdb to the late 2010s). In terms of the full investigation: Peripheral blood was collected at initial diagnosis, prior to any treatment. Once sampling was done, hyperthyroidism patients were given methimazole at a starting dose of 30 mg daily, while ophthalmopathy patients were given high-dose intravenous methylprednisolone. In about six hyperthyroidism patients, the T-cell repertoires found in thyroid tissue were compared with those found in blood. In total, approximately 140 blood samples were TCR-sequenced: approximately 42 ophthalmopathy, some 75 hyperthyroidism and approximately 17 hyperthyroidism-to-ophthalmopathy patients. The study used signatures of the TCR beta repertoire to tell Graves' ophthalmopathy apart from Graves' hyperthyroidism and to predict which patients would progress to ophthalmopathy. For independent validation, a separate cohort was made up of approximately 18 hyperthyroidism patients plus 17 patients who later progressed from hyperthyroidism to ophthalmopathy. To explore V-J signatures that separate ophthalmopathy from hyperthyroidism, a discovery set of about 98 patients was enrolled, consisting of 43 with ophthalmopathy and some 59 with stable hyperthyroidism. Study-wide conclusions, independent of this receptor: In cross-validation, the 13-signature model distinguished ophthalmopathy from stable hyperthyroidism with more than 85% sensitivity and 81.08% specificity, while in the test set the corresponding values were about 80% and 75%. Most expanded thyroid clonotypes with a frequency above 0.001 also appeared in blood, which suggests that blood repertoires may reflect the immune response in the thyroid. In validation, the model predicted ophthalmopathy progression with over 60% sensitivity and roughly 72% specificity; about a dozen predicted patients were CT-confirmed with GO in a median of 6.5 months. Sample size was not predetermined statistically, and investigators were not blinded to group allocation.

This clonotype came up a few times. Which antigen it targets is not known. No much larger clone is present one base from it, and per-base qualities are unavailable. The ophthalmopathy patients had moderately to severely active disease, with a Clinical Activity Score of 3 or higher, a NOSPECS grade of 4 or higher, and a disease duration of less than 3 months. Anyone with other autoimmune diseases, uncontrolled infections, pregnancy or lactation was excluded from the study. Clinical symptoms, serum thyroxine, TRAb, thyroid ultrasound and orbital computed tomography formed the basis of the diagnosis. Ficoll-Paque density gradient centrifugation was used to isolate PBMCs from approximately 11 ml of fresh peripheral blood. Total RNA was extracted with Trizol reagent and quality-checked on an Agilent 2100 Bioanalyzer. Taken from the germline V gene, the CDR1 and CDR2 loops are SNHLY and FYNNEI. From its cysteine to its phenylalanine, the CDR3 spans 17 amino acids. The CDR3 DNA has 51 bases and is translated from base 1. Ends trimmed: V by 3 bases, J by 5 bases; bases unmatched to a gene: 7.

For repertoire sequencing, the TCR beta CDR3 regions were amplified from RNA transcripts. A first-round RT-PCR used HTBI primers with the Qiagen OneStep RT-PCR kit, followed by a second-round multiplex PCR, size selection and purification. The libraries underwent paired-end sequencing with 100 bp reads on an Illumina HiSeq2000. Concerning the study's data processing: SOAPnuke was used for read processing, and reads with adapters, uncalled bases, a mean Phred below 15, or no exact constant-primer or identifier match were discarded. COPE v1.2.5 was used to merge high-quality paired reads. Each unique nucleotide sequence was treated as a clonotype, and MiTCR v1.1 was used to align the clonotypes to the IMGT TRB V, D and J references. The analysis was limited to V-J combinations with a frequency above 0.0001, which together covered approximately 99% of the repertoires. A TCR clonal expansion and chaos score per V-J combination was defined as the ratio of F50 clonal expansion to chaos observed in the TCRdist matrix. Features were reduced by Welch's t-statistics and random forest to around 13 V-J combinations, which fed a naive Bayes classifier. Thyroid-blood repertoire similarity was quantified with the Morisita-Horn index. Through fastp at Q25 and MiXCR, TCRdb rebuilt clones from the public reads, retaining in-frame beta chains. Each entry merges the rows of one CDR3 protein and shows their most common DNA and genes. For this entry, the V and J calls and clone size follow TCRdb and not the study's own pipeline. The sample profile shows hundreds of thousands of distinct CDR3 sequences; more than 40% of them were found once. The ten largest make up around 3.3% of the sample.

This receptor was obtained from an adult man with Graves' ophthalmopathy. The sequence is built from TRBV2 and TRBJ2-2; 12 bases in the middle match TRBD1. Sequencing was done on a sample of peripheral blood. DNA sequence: TGTGCCAGCAGTGACCCTCCGGGACAGGGGGCGACCGGGGAGCTGTTTTTT. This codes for CASSDPPGQGATGELFF.